The 27 T cell receptor beta chains given below trace back to one sample, sequenced in a study of radiotherapy plus CTLA-4 blockade in lung cancer. The table came from immunoSEQ multiplex PCR; TCRdb's copy has only in-frame clones and leaves some out. The sample has 12,000 to 15,000 clones; roughly two thirds are singletons. Sequenced material: peripheral blood, taken from a patient treated with radiotherapy plus ipilimumab. These receptors were obtained from a human donor with non-small cell lung cancer whose response to radiotherapy plus ipilimumab could not be evaluated.

The chain has TRBV5-6 and TRBJ2-4; possible D gene TRBD2, 5 bases. CDR1 is SGHDT, CDR2 YYEEEE, per germline. The CDR3 totals 16 residues. The ends were cut back, 4 bases at V and 2 bases at J, with 16 bases in the middle. The CDR3 DNA reads as TGTGCCAGCAGCCCGCGGGTAGGGTCTTCCAAAAACATTCAGTACTTC. Translation: CASSPRVGSSKNIQYF. The full variable domain, in which reference TRBV5-6 and TRBJ2-4 provide the parts outside the CDR3, is DAGVTQSPTHLIKTRGQQVTLRCSPKSGHDTVSWYQQALGQGPQFIFQYYEEEERQRGNFPDRFSGHQFPNYSSELNVNALLLGDSALYLCASSPRVGSSKNIQYFGAGTRLSVL.

CDR3: CASMGLAGALNTGELFF. CDR3 DNA: TGTGCCAGCATGGGACTAGCGGGGGCCCTTAACACCGGGGAGCTGTTTTTT. This chain joins TRBV2 and TRBJ2-2; the match to TRBD2 covers 14 bases. Germline assignment: CDR1 SNHLY and CDR2 FYNNEI. The V gene end was trimmed by 7 bases and the J gene end by 2 bases; junction bases not matched to a gene: 6. This CDR3 has 17 residues.

The CDR3 coding sequence is TGCGCCAGCAGTGTGGGCGGGGGACGTTACAATGAGCAGTTCTTC. It encodes CASSVGGGRYNEQFF. The V call is TRBV10-2, the J call TRBJ2-1; TRBD2 matches 7 bases. Germline trimming cut 4 bases from V and 4 bases from J; bases unmatched to any gene: 7. The CDR3 length is 15 residues. Germline V CDR1 and CDR2: WSHSY, SAAADI.

The chain combines TRBV5-1 with TRBJ1-1, with D unclear. The germline CDR1 and CDR2 sequences are SGHRS and YFSETQ. The CDR3 length is 15 residues. Trimming pared 1 base from V and 1 base from J, leaving 11 bases between. The CDR3 DNA reads TGCGCCAGCAGCTTGTTGTTGGAGGGGAACACTGAAGCTTTCTTT. This translates into CASSLLLEGNTEAFF.

This clone was seen a handful of times. The chain has TRBV4-1 and TRBJ2-2, with 16 nucleotides matching TRBD2. The V segment lost 0 bases and the J segment 6 bases; nucleotides outside the gene matches: 1. This CDR3 has 17 amino acids. CDR1 is MGHRA and CDR2 is YSYEKL in the germline V gene. The CDR3 reads CASSQEGTSGGAGELFF. The CDR3 region has the DNA TGCGCCAGCAGCCAAGAGGGGACTAGCGGGGGGGCCGGGGAGCTGTTTTTT.

This sequence joins TRBV30 and TRBJ1-5, with TRBD1 matching 7 bases. CDR1 and CDR2 from the germline V gene are GTSNPN and SVGIG (reference sequence). The CDR3 sequence is 13 residues long. V was pared by 3 bases and J by 2 bases, with 1 base of the junction left unmatched. Here the CDR3 DNA reads TGTGCCTGGAGCCAGGGGGGCAATCAGCCCCAGCATTTT. Residues: CAWSQGGNQPQHF.

The chain joins TRBV5-4 to TRBJ2-6; 11 nucleotides line up with TRBD1. V trimming: 3 bases; J trimming: 2 bases; junction bases outside the gene matches: 4. Germline CDR1 reads SGHNT; CDR2 reads YYREEE (reference sequence). The CDR3 is made up of 17 amino acids. The CDR3 protein is CASSSPGQGAGANVLTF. In DNA form, the CDR3 reads TGTGCCAGCAGCTCACCGGGACAGGGGGCTGGGGCCAACGTCCTGACTTTC. Full variable domain (rest looked up from reference TRBV5-4 and TRBJ2-6): ETGVTQSPTHLIKTRGQQVTLRCSSQSGHNTVSWYQQALGQGPQFIFQYYREEENGRGNFPPRFSGLQFPNYSSELNVNALELDDSALYLCASSSPGQGAGANVLTFGAGSRLTVL.

The gene calls are TRBV6-5 and TRBJ2-7; TRBD1 matches 7 bases. With 7 bases clipped from V and 2 bases from J, the junction kept 5 bases outside the gene matches. Per the germline V gene, CDR1 is MNHEY and CDR2 is SVGAGI. The CDR3 is 13 residues long. For the CDR3, the DNA is TGTGCCAGCAATCACAGGGGAACCTACGAGCAGTACGTC. Amino acids: CASNHRGTYEQYV.

The CDR3 region has the DNA TGTGCCAGCAGGAGCGGGATGGACACTGAAGCTTTCTTT. As protein: CASRSGMDTEAFF. This chain joins TRBV6-1 and TRBJ1-1; no definite D call. Germline CDR1 is MNHNS and CDR2 is SASEGT. With 6 bases removed from V and 3 bases from J, the gap between germline ends came to 11 bases. This CDR3 spans 13 amino acids.

The chain is built from TRBV30 and TRBJ2-1; possibly TRBD2 for D (5 bases). Germline loops: CDR1 GTSNPN, CDR2 SVGIG (reference sequence). The V gene lost 0 bases and the J gene lost 6 bases, with 12 bases spanning the gap. This CDR3 is 14 amino acids long. CDR3 sequence reads: CAWSVRGSGNEQFF. CDR3 DNA sequence: TGTGCCTGGAGTGTCCGGGGTTCAGGCAATGAGCAGTTCTTC.

The rearrangement links TRBV27 to TRBJ1-1; TRBD1 agrees at 10 bases. Germline assignment: CDR1 MNHEY and CDR2 SMNVEV (reference sequence). The CDR3 extends over 15 amino acids. V shed 6 bases and J 8 bases; nucleotides not matched to a gene: 12. The CDR3 DNA follows: TGTGCCAGCAGCCCCATGGACAGGGGGAATTCGGAAGCTTTCTTT. Amino acids: CASSPMDRGNSEAFF.

This clone was seen a handful of times. The chain uses TRBV2 and TRBJ2-5; 11 nucleotides line up with TRBD2. V lost 7 bases and J lost 2; bases outside the gene matches: 15. Germline values: CDR1 SNHLY, CDR2 FYNNEI. The CDR3 sequence is 18 residues long. The CDR3 DNA reads as TGTGCCAGCAAGTTTAAACCCGTACTAGCGGGGGATCAAGAGACCCAGTACTTC. Translated: CASKFKPVLAGDQETQYF.

This chain uses TRBV5-4 with TRBJ1-4; TRBD1 is a possible D gene (5 bases). The CDR3 contains 15 residues. Looked up from germline, CDR1 is SGHNT and CDR2 is YYREEE (reference sequence). The V end was cut by 3 bases, the J end by 10 bases, with 19 bases between. The CDR3 DNA follows: TGTGCCAGCAGCTACACAGGTTCGACTCCGGGAAAACTGTTTTTT. Translation: CASSYTGSTPGKLFF.

This chain connects TRBV29-1 to TRBJ1-2; possible D gene TRBD1, 5 bases. Looked up from germline, CDR1 is SQVTM and CDR2 is ANQGSEA. CDR3 length: 12 amino acids. V was trimmed by 4 bases and J by 8 bases, leaving 14 bases between them. The CDR3 region is CSVGDSGGGYTF. In DNA form, the CDR3 reads TGCAGCGTTGGGGACTCAGGTGGAGGCTACACCTTC.

The V gene is TRBV23-1, the J gene TRBJ1-6, with D perhaps matching TRBD1 (6 bases). TRBV23-1 is noted as an ORF with a role that remains uncertain. With 3 bases removed from V and 11 bases from J, the gap between germline ends came to 11 bases. The CDR3 sequence is 13 residues long. CDR3 amino acids: CASSHSEGAPLHF. CDR3 DNA: TGCGCCAGCAGTCATTCAGAGGGGGCACCCCTCCACTTT.

The chain uses TRBV10-3 and TRBJ1-1, with a weak D call TRBD1 (6 bases). The CDR3 totals 13 residues. Germline V gene data show CDR1 as ENHRY and CDR2 as SYGVKD. Between the trimmed V and J ends, which lost 5 bases and 3 bases, there was a span of 10 bases. The CDR3 protein is CAISPDSYTEAFF. The CDR3 region has the DNA TGTGCCATCAGTCCGGACAGTTACACTGAAGCTTTCTTT.

The chain joins TRBV9 to TRBJ1-2, with TRBD1 matching 9 bases. Unmatched junction bases numbered 12, after V lost 0 bases and J lost 6 bases. The V gene's germline CDR1 is SGDLS and CDR2 YYNGEE. CDR3 length: 17 residues. Here the CDR3 DNA reads TGTGCCAGCAGCGTAGGCTCTCTTCAGACAGGGGGGAATGGCTACACCTTC. This encodes CASSVGSLQTGGNGYTF.

The chain links TRBV27 to TRBJ2-7; TRBD1 matches 10 bases. The CDR3 runs 18 residues. V lost 5 bases, J lost 3 bases, and 16 bases stayed unmatched. CDR1 is MNHEY and CDR2 is SMNVEV in the germline V gene (reference sequence). CDR3 residues: CASSRYGTGDMMIYEQYF. In nucleotides, the CDR3 is TGTGCCAGCAGTCGCTACGGGACAGGGGACATGATGATCTACGAGCAGTACTTC.

The chain links TRBV6-5 to TRBJ1-2, with 9 positions matching TRBD1. The length of the CDR3 is 13 residues. Germline lookup yields CDR1 MNHEY and CDR2 SVGAGI. J gave up 7 bases and V 5 bases, and 5 bases lay outside the gene matches. The CDR3 region is CASSEGTGSGYTF. The CDR3 DNA follows: TGTGCCAGCAGTGAGGGGACAGGGTCTGGCTACACCTTC.

This sequence joins TRBV5-1 and TRBJ1-1; 7 bases line up with TRBD1. There are 15 residues in the CDR3. CDR1 is SGHRS, CDR2 YFSETQ, per germline. With V trimmed by 4 bases and J by 0 bases, 6 bases remained unmatched. The CDR3 region is CASSPGQPLNTEAFF. DNA of the CDR3: TGCGCCAGCAGCCCGGGACAGCCTTTGAACACTGAAGCTTTCTTT.

This clone was counted between two and nine times. The rearrangement uses TRBV9 and TRBJ2-3, with D unresolved. Germline V lookup: CDR1 SGDLS, CDR2 YYNGEE. The CDR3 runs to 18 residues. V was cut by 4 bases and J by 0 bases, with 21 bases left in between. This chain's CDR3 is CASSRRHSPPPSTDTQYF. CDR3 DNA sequence: TGTGCCAGCAGCAGACGACACAGCCCTCCCCCTAGCACAGATACGCAGTATTTT.

The rearrangement uses TRBV10-2 and TRBJ1-1; D may be TRBD1 (5 bases). The ends were cut back, 8 bases at V and 0 bases at J, with 16 bases in the middle. Looked up from germline, CDR1 is WSHSY and CDR2 is SAAADI. CDR3 length: 15 residues. This CDR3 is CASQSPRALNTEAFF. Written as DNA, the CDR3 is TGCGCCAGCCAGTCGCCCAGGGCGTTGAACACTGAAGCTTTCTTT.

CDR3 loop: CASTGGTPGGMGEAFF. The CDR3 DNA sequence: TGTGCCAGTACCGGCGGGACGCCTGGGGGTATGGGAGAAGCTTTCTTT. The J gene is TRBJ1-1, the V gene TRBV19, with a weak D call TRBD1 (5 bases). V was pared by 7 bases and J by 8 bases, with 26 bases between. The germline CDR1 and CDR2 sequences are LNHDA and SQIVND (reference sequence). The CDR3 has 16 amino acids.

The chain is built from TRBV6-1 and TRBJ1-6; unclear D gene. The CDR3 totals 15 residues. In germline, CDR1 is MNHNS, CDR2 SASEGT. V lost 7 bases, J lost 2 bases, and 12 bases lay in between. CDR3 nucleotides: TGTGCCAGCATTAGCTCCGGGACCTATAATTCACCCCTCCACTTT. As protein: CASISSGTYNSPLHF.

This rearrangement joins TRBV27 to TRBJ1-2, with a weak D call TRBD1 (6 bases). Trimming took 6 bases from V and 6 from J, leaving 17 bases between them. The CDR3 totals 14 residues. Germline assignment: CDR1 MNHEY and CDR2 SMNVEV (reference sequence). The CDR3 loop is CASRYTTGPDGYTF. The CDR3 nucleotides are TGTGCCAGCAGATATACGACAGGTCCGGATGGCTACACCTTC.

The sample holds a few counts of this clone. This chain's CDR3 is CASRTDPNSPLHF. CDR3 sequence (DNA): TGTGCCAGCAGGACAGACCCGAATTCACCCCTCCACTTT. The chain carries TRBV6-1 and TRBJ1-6; D is perhaps TRBD1 (5 bases). The germline V and J ends were trimmed by 6 bases and 7 bases, with 10 bases remaining between them. The CDR3 contains 13 residues. Germline CDR1 reads MNHNS; CDR2 reads SASEGT.

The chain carries TRBV7-6 and TRBJ1-3; D remains ambiguous. CDR1 and CDR2 from the germline V gene are SGHVS and FNYEAQ. The V gene lost 4 bases and the J gene lost 0 bases, with 16 bases spanning the gap. The CDR3 extends over 17 amino acids. As DNA, the CDR3 is TGTGCCAGCAGCTCTGACTTCGGGAGTTTCTCTGGAAACACCATATATTTT. As protein: CASSSDFGSFSGNTIYF. Based on the CDR3 plus reference TRBV7-6 and TRBJ1-3, the full variable domain is GAGVSQSPRYKVTKRGQDVALRCDPISGHVSLYWYRQALGQGPEFLTYFNYEAQQDKSGLPNDRFSAERPEGSISTLTIQRTEQRDSAMYRCASSSDFGSFSGNTIYFGEGSWLTVV.